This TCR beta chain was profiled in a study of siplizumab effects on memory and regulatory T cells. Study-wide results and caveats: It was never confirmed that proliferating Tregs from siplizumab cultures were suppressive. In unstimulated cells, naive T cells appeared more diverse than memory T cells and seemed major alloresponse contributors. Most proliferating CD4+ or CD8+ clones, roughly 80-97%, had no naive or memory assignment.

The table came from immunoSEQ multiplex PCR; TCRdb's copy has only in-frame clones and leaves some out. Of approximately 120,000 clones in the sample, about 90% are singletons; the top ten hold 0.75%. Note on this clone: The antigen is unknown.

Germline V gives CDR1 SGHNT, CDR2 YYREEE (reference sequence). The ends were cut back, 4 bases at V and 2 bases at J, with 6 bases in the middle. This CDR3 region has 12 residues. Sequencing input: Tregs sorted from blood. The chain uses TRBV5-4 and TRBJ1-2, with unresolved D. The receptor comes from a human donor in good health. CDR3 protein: CASSLANYGYTF. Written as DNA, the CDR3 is TGTGCCAGCAGCCTGGCGAACTATGGCTACACCTTC. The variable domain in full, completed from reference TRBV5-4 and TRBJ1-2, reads ETGVTQSPTHLIKTRGQQVTLRCSSQSGHNTVSWYQQALGQGPQFIFQYYREEENGRGNFPPRFSGLQFPNYSSELNVNALELDDSALYLCASSLANYGYTFGSGTRLTVV.